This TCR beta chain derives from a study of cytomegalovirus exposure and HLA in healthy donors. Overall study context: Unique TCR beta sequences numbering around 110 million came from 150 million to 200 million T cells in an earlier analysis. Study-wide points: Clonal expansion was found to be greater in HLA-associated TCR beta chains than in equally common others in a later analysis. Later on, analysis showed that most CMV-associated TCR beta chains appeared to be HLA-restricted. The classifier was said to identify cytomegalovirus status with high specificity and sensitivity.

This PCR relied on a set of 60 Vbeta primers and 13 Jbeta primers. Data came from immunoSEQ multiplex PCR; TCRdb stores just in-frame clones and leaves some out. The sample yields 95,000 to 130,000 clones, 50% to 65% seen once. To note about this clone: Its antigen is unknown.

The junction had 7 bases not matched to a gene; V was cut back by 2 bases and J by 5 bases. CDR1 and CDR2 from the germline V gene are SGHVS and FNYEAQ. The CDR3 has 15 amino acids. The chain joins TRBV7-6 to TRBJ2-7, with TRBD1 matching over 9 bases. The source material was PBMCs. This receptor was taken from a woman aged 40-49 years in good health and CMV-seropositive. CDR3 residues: CASSLSPGQGNEQYF. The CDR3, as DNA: TGTGCCAGCAGCTTATCGCCGGGACAGGGAAACGAGCAGTACTTC.